The 9 T cell receptor beta chains listed next were all sequenced from one sample in a study of cytomegalovirus exposure and HLA in healthy donors. Vbeta (60) and Jbeta (13) primers were used in the PCR. The repertoire was sequenced with immunoSEQ multiplex PCR; TCRdb's copy has only in-frame clones and lacks some. The sample carries approximately 160,000 clones, around four fifths recorded once. The sequenced sample consisted of PBMCs. The receptor set was obtained from a woman aged 25 to 39 in good health and CMV-seropositive.

The V gene is TRBV28, the J gene TRBJ2-1; 9 bases map to TRBD2. The CDR3 runs to 16 residues. V lost 6 bases, J lost 7 bases, and 13 bases stayed unmatched. CDR1 and CDR2 from the germline V gene are MDHEN and SYDVKM. DNA for the CDR3: TGTGCCAGCAGCCCCGTTCTGGGACTAGCTATGAATGAGCAGTTCTTC. This encodes CASSPVLGLAMNEQFF. The variable domain in full, completed from reference TRBV28 and TRBJ2-1, reads DVKVTQSSRYLVKRTGEKVFLECVQDMDHENMFWYRQDPGLGLRLIYFSYDVKMKEKGDIPEGYSVSREKKERFSLILESASTNQTSMYLCASSPVLGLAMNEQFFGPGTRLTVL.

This clone has only one observation. This chain joins TRBV29-1 and TRBJ2-1, with D maybe TRBD2 (6 bases). The germline V gene has CDR1 SQVTM and CDR2 ANQGSEA. This CDR3 region has 15 residues. V was shortened by 2 bases and J by 9 bases, with 20 bases between the two germline ends. The CDR3 region has the DNA TGCAGCGTTGAATCTCCCGGGGCAGTGGGGGGTGAGCAGTTCTTC. Translation: CSVESPGAVGGEQFF.

The chain combines TRBV28 with TRBJ1-4, with no clear D. This CDR3 has 12 residues. V shed 7 bases and J shed 7 bases, with 10 bases lying between them. Germline lookup yields CDR1 MDHEN and CDR2 SYDVKM. CDR3 region: CASNLYGEKLFF. CDR3 coding DNA: TGTGCCAGCAACCTGTACGGTGAAAAACTGTTTTTT.

The V and J genes are TRBV7-2 and TRBJ1-1; no firm D call. This CDR3 comprises 14 residues. CDR1 SGHTA and CDR2 FQGNSA come from the germline V gene. V dropped 5 bases and J dropped 10 bases, with 20 bases sitting between them. CDR3 coding DNA: TGTGCCAGCAGCCTTGGCGGAACAAACCGAGTAGCTTTCTTT. The encoded protein is CASSLGGTNRVAFF.

V and J are TRBV7-9 and TRBJ1-2; possible D gene TRBD1, 6 bases. The V gene's germline CDR1 is SEHNR and CDR2 FQNEAQ (reference sequence). Between the trimmed V and J ends, which lost 0 bases and 2 bases, there was a span of 16 bases. The CDR3 spans 17 residues. CDR3 DNA: TGTGCCAGCAGCTTAGCCACTTCCGGGACACCGAACTATGGCTACACCTTC. Translated, it gives CASSLATSGTPNYGYTF.

This clone appeared once. The rearrangement links TRBV4-2 to TRBJ1-4, with 12 bases matching TRBD1. The V segment lost 5 bases and the J segment 8 bases; nucleotides outside the gene matches: 3. CDR1 and CDR2 from the germline V gene are LGHNA and YNFKEQ. CDR3 length: 14 residues. The CDR3 region is CASSWDRGREKLFF. CDR3 bases: TGTGCCAGCAGCTGGGACAGGGGGCGGGAAAAACTGTTTTTT.

The chain recombines TRBV4-2 with TRBJ2-1; TRBD2 is a possible D gene (6 bases). Germline CDR1 reads LGHNA; CDR2 reads YNFKEQ. Trimming pared 7 bases from V and 4 bases from J, leaving 17 bases between. This CDR3 comprises 15 residues. The CDR3 region has the DNA TGTGCCAGCACGGGGGAAAAAGACGTGTACAATGAGCAGTTCTTC. It codes for CASTGEKDVYNEQFF.

The CDR3 region has the DNA TGTGCCAGCAGCTCCCTTGCGGGACTAGCGGGACTTGTGCCCTACGAGCAGTACTTC. Translating gives CASSSLAGLAGLVPYEQYF. The chain joins TRBV7-2 to TRBJ2-7; 13 bases are a match to TRBD2. The CDR3 length is 19 residues. The V and J ends lost 4 bases and 2 bases, in that order; junction bases with no gene match: 14. Germline lookup yields CDR1 SGHTA and CDR2 FQGNSA.

This clone was detected a few times. This chain uses TRBV4-1 with TRBJ2-1; D is possibly TRBD2 (6 bases). Germline V gene sequence: CDR1 MGHRA, CDR2 YSYEKL. Trimming pared 3 bases from V and 3 bases from J, leaving 12 bases between. The CDR3 has 15 amino acids. CDR3 loop: CASSQATSIYNEQFF. In DNA, the CDR3 is TGCGCCAGCAGCCAGGCGACTAGTATCTACAATGAGCAGTTCTTC.